This section outlines one TCR beta chain sequence together with its context. In the original analysis: From reference gene primer amplification, estimates of nucleated cell counts were derived. The method was immunoSEQ multiplex PCR; TCRdb's version includes in-frame clones alone and lacks a portion of them. That table is the source of V, J and clone size, and D and trimming were worked out from the DNA. Altogether about 110,000 clones are present, under 80% being singletons, with the ten largest covering 20% to 25%. These data originate in a study of blood T cell repertoires in COVID-19. Study information: The United States, Italy and Spain provided the acute and convalescent COVID-19 samples. PBMCs, B-cell-depleted T cells, or T cells provided the cDNA or gDNA that made up the material.

The CDR3 totals 12 residues. Germline V lookup: CDR1 SQVTM, CDR2 ANQGSEA. The TCR sequence derives from a man aged 70-80 years with active or convalescent COVID-19. This chain connects TRBV29-1 to TRBJ1-4; maybe TRBD1 (5 bases). The sample consisted of peripheral blood. The CDR3 sequence is CTVQTADEKLFF. The CDR3 DNA reads TGCACTGTTCAGACAGCAGATGAAAAACTGTTTTTT.